One and the same sample provided the 32 T cell receptor beta chains below, sequenced in a study of blood T cell repertoires in COVID-19. Some clones are missing from TCRdb's copy, which holds only in-frame ones; the method was immunoSEQ multiplex PCR. This table holds over 120,000 clones, around 83% found once. The sequenced sample was PBMCs or T cells enriched from blood (not recorded which). The receptors stem from a middle-aged man who had recovered from COVID-19.

This chain uses TRBV2 with TRBJ1-2; 10 bases line up with TRBD1. The V segment lost 1 base and the J segment 5 bases; nucleotides outside the gene matches: 1. CDR3 length equals 14 residues. Germline CDR1 reads SNHLY; CDR2 reads FYNNEI. CDR3 in DNA: TGTGCCAGCAGTGAAGGGGGACAGGGGTATGGCTACACCTTC. It yields the protein CASSEGGQGYGYTF.

This clone occurred a few times. The CDR3, as DNA: TGTGCCAGCAGTTCGTTCCGGGACAGGATCACTAGCTCCTATAATTCACCCCTCCACTTT. This codes for CASSSFRDRITSSYNSPLHF. V gene TRBV28 combines with J gene TRBJ1-6; 8 bases map to TRBD1. Germline-derived CDR1 and CDR2 are MDHEN and SYDVKM. J lost 0 bases, V lost 4 bases, and 14 bases had no gene match. The CDR3 length is 20 residues.

This clone was detected a few times. This rearrangement joins TRBV10-2 to TRBJ1-1; perhaps TRBD1 as D (5 bases). The CDR3 loop spans 14 amino acids. Germline V lookup: CDR1 WSHSY, CDR2 SAAADI. Trimming left V 7 bases short and J 1 base short, with 13 bases between. CDR3 loop: CASIPRRGNTEAFF. The DNA for the CDR3 is TGCGCCAGCATCCCAAGGAGGGGGAACACTGAAGCTTTCTTT.

The chain has TRBV11-3 and TRBJ2-3; the D gene is possibly TRBD1 (6 bases). Germline lookup yields CDR1 SGHNT and CDR2 YENEEA. CDR3 size: 14 residues. The ends were cut back, 5 bases at V and 2 bases at J, with 11 bases in the middle. Here the CDR3 DNA reads TGTGCCAGCAGCCTACAGGGCTCCACAGATACGCAGTATTTT. This translates into CASSLQGSTDTQYF. Together with reference TRBV11-3 and TRBJ2-3, the CDR3 gives the full variable domain: EAGVVQSPRYKIIEKKQPVAFWCNPISGHNTLYWYLQNLGQGPELLIRYENEEAVDDSQLPKDRFSAERLKGVDSTLKIQPAELGDSAVYLCASSLQGSTDTQYFGPGTRLTVL.

A few counts support this clone. This chain links TRBV25-1 with TRBJ2-1; D is possibly TRBD2 (6 bases). The germline V gene encodes CDR1 MGHDK and CDR2 SYGVNS. V lost 2 bases, J lost 3 bases, and 11 bases lay in between. The CDR3 sequence is 15 residues long. CDR3 residues: CASSEPWTNYNEQFF. CDR3 DNA sequence: TGTGCCAGCAGTGAACCCTGGACTAACTACAATGAGCAGTTCTTC.

This sequence joins TRBV6-2 or TRBV6-3 and TRBJ1-3; D unclear. V lost 4 bases, J lost 0 bases, and 7 bases lay in between. Germline values: CDR1 MNHEY, CDR2 SVGEGT. The CDR3 is 14 amino acids. In nucleotides, the CDR3 is TGTGCCAGCAGTTTTGCGCGCTCTGGAAACACCATATATTTT. Translation gives CASSFARSGNTIYF.

This clone was picked up a small number of times. The genes are TRBV15 and TRBJ2-1, with D uncertain. The germline V and J ends were trimmed by 3 bases and 0 bases, with 3 bases remaining between them. This CDR3 is built from 13 residues. CDR1 is LNHNV, CDR2 YYDKDF, per germline (reference sequence). For the CDR3, the DNA is TGTGCCACCAGCAGGAGCTCCTACAATGAGCAGTTCTTC. Protein sequence: CATSRSSYNEQFF.

The CDR3 sequence is CASSRRDLTEAFF. The CDR3 nucleotides are TGTGCCAGCAGTCGCAGGGATCTCACTGAAGCTTTCTTT. The J gene is TRBJ1-1, the V gene TRBV27, with D possibly being TRBD1 (5 bases). The germline gives CDR1 MNHEY, CDR2 SMNVEV (reference sequence). This CDR3 is built from 13 residues. Trimming removed 5 bases at V and 4 bases at J, with 11 bases between.

This clone has only one observation. This chain joins TRBV2 and TRBJ2-7; 7 positions match TRBD1. Trimming cost V 4 bases and J 2 bases; bases outside gene matches: 5. The CDR3 length is 14 residues. Germline V CDR1 and CDR2: SNHLY, FYNNEI. Written as DNA, the CDR3 is TGTGCCAGCAGTGTCGGACAGGTACCCTACGAGCAGTACTTC. This translates into CASSVGQVPYEQYF.

The CDR3 protein is CASSQESGATGELFF. CDR3 coding DNA: TGTGCCAGCAGCCAAGAGTCAGGGGCCACCGGGGAGCTGTTTTTT. V gene TRBV4-2 combines with J gene TRBJ2-2; the D gene is possibly TRBD1 (6 bases). This CDR3 comprises 15 residues. Per the germline V gene, CDR1 is LGHNA and CDR2 is YNFKEQ. Trimming took 0 bases from V and 4 from J, leaving 9 bases between them.

The chain has TRBV7-2 and TRBJ2-4; 10 bases match TRBD1. CDR1 and CDR2 (germline): SGHTA, FQGNSA. CDR3 length: 16 residues. V was clipped by 8 bases and J by 0 bases; unmatched bases: 7. The CDR3 sequence is CASAPGQGKAKNIQYF. CDR3 sequence (DNA): TGTGCCAGCGCGCCGGGACAGGGGAAAGCCAAAAACATTCAGTACTTC.

The chain links TRBV7-9 to TRBJ1-1; D uncertain. CDR1 SEHNR and CDR2 FQNEAQ come from the germline V gene (reference sequence). The CDR3 is made up of 14 amino acids. Trimming shortened V by 0 bases and J by 4 bases, and 9 bases separated the two germline ends. The CDR3 loop is CASSLAEDSTEAFF. CDR3 bases: TGTGCCAGCAGCTTAGCGGAGGATAGCACTGAAGCTTTCTTT. The full variable domain, completed using reference TRBV7-9 and TRBJ1-1, is DTGVSQNPRHKITKRGQNVTFRCDPISEHNRLYWYRQTLGQGPEFLTYFQNEAQLEKSRLLSDRFSAERPKGSFSTLEIQRTEQGDSAMYLCASSLAEDSTEAFFGQGTRLTVV.

The chain is built from TRBV29-1 and TRBJ1-2; D remains ambiguous. CDR1 and CDR2 from the germline V gene are SQVTM and ANQGSEA. Trimming removed 0 bases at V and 7 bases at J, with 15 bases between. This CDR3 is built from 14 residues. CDR3 sequence (DNA): TGCAGCGTTGAAGAGGGGTCGCGGGCGGCTGGCTACACCTTC. It codes for CSVEEGSRAAGYTF.

The rearrangement joins TRBV27 to TRBJ1-2; D unresolved. This CDR3 spans 13 amino acids. Germline CDR1 and CDR2: MNHEY and SMNVEV (reference sequence). Trimming cost V 2 bases and J 4 bases, with 8 bases left between them. CDR3 protein: CASSLRWAYGYTF. In nucleotides, the CDR3 is TGTGCCAGCAGTTTACGCTGGGCCTATGGCTACACCTTC.

The chain has TRBV3-1 (or the pseudogene TRBV3-2) and TRBJ2-1, with a weak D call TRBD2 (6 bases). The V and J ends lost 8 bases and 0 bases respectively, with 11 bases between them. CDR1 and CDR2 from the germline V gene are LGHDT and YNNKEL (reference sequence). The CDR3 is 14 residues long. The CDR3 spells CASAQGGSYNEQFF. CDR3 coding DNA: TGTGCCAGCGCCCAGGGAGGCTCCTACAATGAGCAGTTCTTC.

V is TRBV25-1 and J is TRBJ1-6, with 10 bases lining up with TRBD1. Per germline, CDR1 MGHDK and CDR2 SYGVNS. V lost 7 bases, J lost 9 bases, and 6 bases stayed unmatched. The CDR3 spans 14 residues. CDR3 loop: CASTLGQGGSPLHF. The CDR3 nucleotides are TGTGCCAGCACTCTCGGACAGGGGGGTTCACCCCTCCACTTT.

This chain joins TRBV10-3 and TRBJ1-5; 8 bases align to TRBD1. CDR1 is ENHRY, CDR2 SYGVKD, per germline. CDR3 size: 18 residues. Trimming removed 2 bases from V and 0 bases from J; junction bases left unmatched: 9. The CDR3 DNA sequence: TGTGCCATCAGTGAGGACAGGACAGGGACATATAGCAATCAGCCCCAGCATTTT. Translated, it gives CAISEDRTGTYSNQPQHF.

The chain uses TRBV27 and TRBJ1-3, with 8 bases that match TRBD1. CDR1 is MNHEY, CDR2 SMNVEV, per germline (reference sequence). The CDR3 length is 14 residues. The V gene end was trimmed by 4 bases and the J gene end by 3 bases; junction bases not matched to a gene: 2. Written as DNA, the CDR3 is TGTGCCAGCAGTTCGGACAGGGATGGAAACACCATATATTTT. It specifies CASSSDRDGNTIYF.

This chain uses TRBV7-2 with TRBJ2-5; 7 bases agree with TRBD2. The CDR3 contains 14 residues. V dropped 5 bases and J dropped 4; count of bases not matched to a gene: 7. Germline V gives CDR1 SGHTA, CDR2 FQGNSA. The CDR3 loop reads CASSPTRLAETQYF. CDR3 DNA: TGTGCCAGCAGCCCAACTCGACTAGCAGAGACCCAGTACTTC. The full variable domain, completed using reference TRBV7-2 and TRBJ2-5, is GAGVSQSPSNKVTEKGKDVELRCDPISGHTALYWYRQSLGQGLEFLIYFQGNSAPDKSGLPSDRFSAERTGGSVSTLTIQRTQQEDSAVYLCASSPTRLAETQYFGPGTRLLVL.

This clone was picked up one time. As DNA, the CDR3 is TGCAGTGCTAGTAAGCCAGGGGGCGCGGGGAACTATGGCTACACCTTC. Translating it yields CSASKPGGAGNYGYTF. The rearrangement joins TRBV20-1 to TRBJ1-2; 8 bases are a match to TRBD1. The CDR3 has 16 amino acids. Trimming at V came to 3 bases and at J to 2 bases, leaving 11 bases not matched to a gene. Germline values: CDR1 DFQATT, CDR2 SNEGSKA (reference sequence).

Here the CDR3 DNA reads TGTGCCAGCAGTGACAGGACAGGGAACCAGCCCCAGCATTTT. Amino acids: CASSDRTGNQPQHF. The genes are TRBV2 and TRBJ1-5; 8 positions agree with TRBD1. The V and J ends lost 3 bases and 7 bases, in that order; junction bases with no gene match: 5. The CDR3 is made up of 14 amino acids. CDR1 is SNHLY, CDR2 FYNNEI, per germline.

The gene calls are TRBV28 and TRBJ2-7, with unresolved D. Per germline, CDR1 MDHEN and CDR2 SYDVKM. Trimming shortened V by 1 base and J by 4 bases, and 5 bases separated the two germline ends. The CDR3 covers 12 residues. CDR3 in DNA: TGTGCCAGCAGTTTATTCAGTTACGAGCAGTACTTC. Its translation is CASSLFSYEQYF.

The genes are TRBV6-5 and TRBJ1-1; TRBD1 is a possible D gene (5 bases). This CDR3 is built from 15 residues. Deletions cut 6 bases from V and 1 base from J, with 15 bases between. Germline-derived CDR1 and CDR2 are MNHEY and SVGAGI. DNA for the CDR3: TGTGCCAGCAGAACTCAGGGTCGTAAGAACACTGAAGCTTTCTTT. Translation gives CASRTQGRKNTEAFF.

This chain joins TRBV6-1 and TRBJ2-7; 7 bases are a match to TRBD1. The germline V gene has CDR1 MNHNS and CDR2 SASEGT. The CDR3 length is 16 residues. The junction had 9 bases not matched to a gene; V was cut back by 3 bases and J by 1 base. CDR3 coding DNA: TGTGCCAGCAGTGAGCCTCTAGGGACAGATTCCTACGAGCAGTACTTC. Residues: CASSEPLGTDSYEQYF.

J is TRBJ2-5 and V is TRBV7-8, with TRBD2 matching 8 bases. The CDR3 has 14 amino acids. Unmatched junction bases numbered 5, after V lost 6 bases and J lost 2 bases. In germline, CDR1 is SGHVS, CDR2 FQNEAQ. CDR3 sequence (DNA): TGTGCCAGCAGACCCGGGACTAGACAAGAGACCCAGTACTTC. Amino acid sequence: CASRPGTRQETQYF.

The chain recombines TRBV11-3 with TRBJ2-7; the match to TRBD2 covers 7 bases. This CDR3 spans 17 amino acids. V dropped 2 bases and J dropped 7; count of bases not matched to a gene: 17. Germline CDR1 is SGHNT and CDR2 is YENEEA. The CDR3 region is CASSLSRRGTEGEEQYF. The CDR3 DNA reads TGTGCCAGCAGCTTAAGCAGGCGGGGGACGGAGGGAGAGGAGCAGTACTTC.

The V gene is TRBV29-1, the J gene TRBJ1-1, with 7 bases that match TRBD1. Germline loops: CDR1 SQVTM, CDR2 ANQGSEA. The V and J ends lost 0 bases and 10 bases, in that order; junction bases with no gene match: 5. The CDR3 spans 12 residues. CDR3 sequence: CSVEETGKGAFF. The CDR3 DNA sequence: TGCAGCGTTGAAGAGACAGGGAAAGGAGCTTTCTTT.

The chain is built from TRBV19 and TRBJ1-5; D ambiguous. Germline lookup yields CDR1 LNHDA and CDR2 SQIVND (reference sequence). Deletions cut 3 bases from V and 1 base from J, with 4 bases between. This CDR3 is built from 13 residues. CDR3 nucleotide sequence: TGTGCCAGTAGTATGGCCAGCAATCAGCCCCAGCATTTT. Translated: CASSMASNQPQHF.

The CDR3 DNA sequence: TGTGCCAGCAGTGGGGTAGCGGGGGCCCAAGAGACCCAGTACTTC. Translated: CASSGVAGAQETQYF. The chain combines TRBV2 with TRBJ2-5; TRBD2 aligns across 9 bases. CDR3 size: 15 residues. CDR1 is SNHLY and CDR2 is FYNNEI in the germline V gene. Trimming at V came to 4 bases and at J to 1 base, leaving 4 bases not matched to a gene.

The CDR3 nucleotides are TGTGCCAGCAGCTTAGTTCAGGGCAAGAGCTATGGCTACACCTTC. It encodes CASSLVQGKSYGYTF. The J gene is TRBJ1-2, the V gene TRBV7-2, with D maybe TRBD1 (5 bases). CDR1 and CDR2 from the germline V gene are SGHTA and FQGNSA. The length of the CDR3 is 15 residues. With 1 base removed from V and 4 bases from J, the gap between germline ends came to 13 bases. The complete variable domain, with remaining parts taken from reference TRBV7-2 and TRBJ1-2, reads GAGVSQSPSNKVTEKGKDVELRCDPISGHTALYWYRQSLGQGLEFLIYFQGNSAPDKSGLPSDRFSAERTGGSVSTLTIQRTQQEDSAVYLCASSLVQGKSYGYTFGSGTRLTVV.

This clone was picked up one time. This sequence joins TRBV5-1 and TRBJ2-1; TRBD2 matches 13 bases. Losses at the gene ends were 5 bases for V and 7 bases for J; bases not matched to a gene: 12. There are 17 residues in the CDR3. Germline loops: CDR1 SGHRS, CDR2 YFSETQ. The CDR3 spells CASRQTSGGAVVNEQFF. CDR3 nucleotides: TGCGCCAGCAGACAAACTAGCGGGGGGGCCGTCGTAAATGAGCAGTTCTTC.

The chain links TRBV18 to TRBJ1-6, with TRBD1 identical over 8 bases. Germline assignment: CDR1 KGHSH and CDR2 LQKENI. Trimming at V came to 6 bases and at J to 8 bases, leaving 6 bases not matched to a gene. This CDR3 is built from 14 residues. CDR3 sequence reads: CASSPGTGHSPLHF. The CDR3 nucleotides are TGTGCCAGCTCTCCGGGGACAGGCCATTCACCCCTCCACTTT.